These T cell receptor beta chains were read from a single sample in a study of cytomegalovirus exposure and HLA in healthy donors. Repertoires were generated with immunoSEQ multiplex PCR, while TCRdb's copy carries only in-frame clones and drops some. Of about 130,000 clones in the sample, 70% to 85% were seen once. Sequencing was done on a sample of PBMCs. The receptors were sampled from a boy aged 2 to 10 in good health and CMV-seronegative. The CDR3 runs from the conserved cysteine through the conserved F or W. The order of the fields is D gene, clone size, V gene, J gene, CDR3 protein, CDR3 DNA. A D gene is named only where the DNA matches it firmly. Where a row states a size, it is once, few, many or the class of an expanded clone; other rows omit it.

TRBD2	-	TRBV7-2	TRBJ2-7	CASSLRRGEDYEQYF	TGTGCCAGCAGCTTGAGGCGGGGGGAAGATTACGAGCAGTACTTC
-	-	TRBV9	TRBJ1-2	CASTPGVVNYGYTF	TGTGCCAGCACCCCGGGGGTTGTGAACTATGGCTACACCTTC
-	-	TRBV14	TRBJ1-2	CASSPWMQGYGYTF	TGTGCCAGCAGCCCTTGGATGCAGGGCTATGGCTACACCTTC
-	-	TRBV30	TRBJ1-4	CAWRSLWGGNEKLFF	TGTGCCTGGAGATCTTTATGGGGAGGAAATGAAAAACTGTTTTTT
-	-	TRBV6-1	TRBJ1-2	CASSEVGARGYTF	TGTGCCAGCAGTGAAGTGGGGGCCCGGGGCTACACCTTC
-	few	TRBV6-4	TRBJ2-2	CASSESDKGSGELFF	TGTGCCAGCAGTGAATCGGACAAGGGGTCCGGGGAGCTGTTTTTT
TRBD2	-	TRBV6-1	TRBJ2-1	CASSEFGGGLGEQFF	TGTGCCAGCAGTGAATTCGGGGGGGGCCTGGGTGAGCAGTTCTTC
TRBD2	-	TRBV9	TRBJ2-7	CASSVGISGDSYEQYF	TGTGCCAGCAGCGTAGGCATTAGCGGGGACTCCTACGAGCAGTACTTC
-	few	TRBV5-4	TRBJ2-7	CASSQGGQSGEQYF	TGTGCCAGCAGCCAAGGTGGGCAATCGGGGGAGCAGTACTTC
-	-	TRBV7-3	TRBJ2-3	CASSLGALPDTQYF	TGTGCCAGCAGCTTAGGGGCCCTTCCAGATACGCAGTATTTT
TRBD1	few	TRBV6-1	TRBJ2-5	CASRKTGGQETQYF	TGTGCCAGCAGGAAGACAGGGGGTCAAGAGACCCAGTACTTC
-	-	TRBV7-2	TRBJ1-2	CASSLGAGGGYTF	TGTGCCAGCAGCTTAGGCGCGGGTGGAGGCTACACCTTC
-	-	TRBV9	TRBJ1-1	CASASWGYEAFF	TGTGCCAGCGCGTCGTGGGGCTATGAAGCTTTCTTT
-	-	TRBV11-2	TRBJ1-2	CASSLDLVGSGYTF	TGTGCCAGCAGCTTAGATCTGGTCGGGAGCGGCTACACCTTC
TRBD2	few	TRBV5-6	TRBJ2-4	CASSLLGPGGGLSRIQYF	TGTGCCAGCAGCTTACTAGGGCCTGGGGGAGGGCTGTCTCGCATTCAGTACTTC
-	-	TRBV6-4	TRBJ1-1	CASSLGANTEAFF	TGTGCCAGCAGCCTGGGGGCCAACACTGAAGCTTTCTTT
-	-	TRBV30	TRBJ1-1	CAWKGDYPNTEAFF	TGTGCCTGGAAGGGGGACTACCCGAACACTGAAGCTTTCTTT
-	-	TRBV10-3	TRBJ1-5	CAIRQGGGTNQPQHF	TGTGCCATCAGGCAAGGGGGGGGGACCAATCAGCCCCAGCATTTT
-	few	TRBV9	TRBJ2-1	CASSASGVPWNEQFF	TGTGCCAGCAGCGCCAGCGGAGTTCCATGGAATGAGCAGTTCTTC
-	-	TRBV6-5	TRBJ2-2	CASSYSGGSGELFF	TGTGCCAGCAGTTACTCGGGAGGATCTGGGGAGCTGTTTTTT
-	few	TRBV2	TRBJ2-7	CASYGGHEQYF	TGTGCCAGCTACGGCGGGCACGAGCAGTACTTC
-	once	TRBV18	TRBJ1-1	CASSPPSDMNTEAFF	TGTGCCAGCTCCCCCCCGTCTGACATGAACACTGAAGCTTTCTTT
TRBD2	-	TRBV7-9	TRBJ2-5	CASSWGGETQYF	TGTGCCAGCAGCTGGGGGGGGGAGACCCAGTACTTC
TRBD1	-	TRBV5-1	TRBJ2-5	CASTRDRGEETQYF	TGCGCCAGCACCCGGGACAGGGGGGAAGAGACCCAGTACTTC
-	-	TRBV28	TRBJ2-2	CASSLGHLNTGELFF	TGTGCCAGCAGTCTTGGACACTTGAACACCGGGGAGCTGTTTTTT
-	-	TRBV7-9	TRBJ2-3	CASSPGLADTQYF	TGTGCCAGCAGCCCCGGGTTGGCAGATACGCAGTATTTT
TRBD1	-	TRBV6-5	TRBJ1-2	CASSLGQDGYTF	TGTGCCAGCAGCCTCGGACAGGATGGCTACACCTTC
-	-	TRBV7-9	TRBJ2-1	CASSSQVNNEQFF	TGTGCCAGCAGCTCCCAGGTGAACAATGAGCAGTTCTTC
-	-	TRBV7-9	TRBJ1-2	CASSSVPSYGYTF	TGTGCCAGCAGCTCCGTTCCCAGCTATGGCTACACCTTC
-	-	TRBV6-1	TRBJ2-2	CASSDNSDYGELFF	TGTGCCAGCAGTGATAACAGCGACTACGGGGAGCTGTTTTTT
TRBD1	-	TRBV2	TRBJ1-2	CASSVGQGDYGYTF	TGTGCCAGCAGTGTGGGACAGGGAGACTATGGCTACACCTTC
-	few	TRBV7-9	TRBJ2-2	CASSPRQYPGELFF	TGTGCCAGCAGCCCCAGACAGTATCCCGGGGAGCTGTTTTTT
TRBD2	-	TRBV2	TRBJ2-5	CASRSQREKETQYF	TGTGCCAGCAGGTCCCAGCGGGAGAAAGAGACCCAGTACTTC
-	-	TRBV2	TRBJ2-7	CASLDGEPAYEQYF	TGTGCCAGCCTGGACGGGGAGCCGGCATACGAGCAGTACTTC
-	-	TRBV7-2	TRBJ2-2	CASSPGTRNTGELFF	TGTGCCAGCAGCCCCGGGACTCGGAACACCGGGGAGCTGTTTTTT
TRBD1	-	TRBV9	TRBJ2-7	CASSADNRGHTYEQYF	TGTGCCAGCAGCGCAGATAACAGGGGGCACACCTACGAGCAGTACTTC
TRBD2	-	TRBV7-9	TRBJ2-5	CASSQHSGGASETQYF	TGTGCCAGCAGCCAACACAGCGGGGGGGCCTCGGAGACCCAGTACTTC
TRBD1	-	TRBV7-9	TRBJ2-5	CASSLAGGGQETQYF	TGTGCCAGCAGCTTAGCAGGGGGCGGGCAAGAGACCCAGTACTTC
-	-	TRBV30	TRBJ2-3	CAWRGHTQYF	TGTGCCTGGAGGGGCCATACGCAGTATTTT
-	-	TRBV7-8	TRBJ1-1	CASSLTSGPNTEAFF	TGTGCCAGCAGCTTAACTTCTGGGCCGAACACTGAAGCTTTCTTT
-	-	TRBV20-1	TRBJ1-1	CSAINTEAFF	TGCAGTGCTATAAACACTGAAGCTTTCTTT
TRBD2	few	TRBV7-3	TRBJ2-7	CASSPSGGAYEQYF	TGTGCCAGCAGCCCTAGCGGGGGGGCCTACGAGCAGTACTTC
-	-	TRBV7-2	TRBJ1-2	CASSLAPGANYGYTF	TGTGCCAGCAGCTTAGCCCCAGGGGCCAACTATGGCTACACCTTC
TRBD1	few	TRBV28	TRBJ1-1	CASSYPLQGTESEAFF	TGTGCCAGCAGTTATCCTCTACAGGGGACGGAGAGTGAAGCTTTCTTT
TRBD1	-	TRBV2	TRBJ2-2	CASRGQITNTGELFF	TGTGCCAGCAGGGGACAGATCACCAACACCGGGGAGCTGTTTTTT
TRBD2	-	TRBV15	TRBJ2-5	CATSRDLAGWEREETQYF	TGTGCCACCAGCAGAGATCTAGCGGGATGGGAGAGAGAAGAGACCCAGTACTTC
TRBD2	-	TRBV7-2	TRBJ2-1	CASSSSGTSKFF	TGTGCCAGCAGCTCATCCGGGACTAGCAAGTTCTTC
-	-	TRBV13	TRBJ1-5	CASSLGSVKSNQPQHF	TGTGCCAGCAGCCTAGGATCAGTTAAGAGCAATCAGCCCCAGCATTTT
TRBD2	-	TRBV18	TRBJ2-3	CASSHVAGRADTQYF	TGTGCCAGCTCACACGTAGCGGGGCGGGCAGATACGCAGTATTTT
-	-	TRBV30	TRBJ2-3	CARSYGVWDTQYF	TGTGCAAGATCTTACGGGGTTTGGGATACGCAGTATTTT
TRBD1	-	TRBV7-9	TRBJ1-2	CASSSKQGVNYGYTF	TGTGCCAGCAGCTCAAAACAGGGGGTAAACTATGGCTACACCTTC
-	-	TRBV27	TRBJ1-5	CASSYSGGGQPQHF	TGTGCCAGCAGTTACTCGGGCGGAGGTCAGCCCCAGCATTTT
TRBD1	-	TRBV5-8	TRBJ1-2	CASSSTGADGYTF	TGTGCCAGCAGCTCGACAGGGGCGGACGGCTACACCTTC
-	few	TRBV11-3	TRBJ2-7	CASSPGPPGTEEQYF	TGTGCCAGCAGCCCGGGCCCCCCAGGGACTGAGGAGCAGTACTTC
-	-	TRBV10-2	TRBJ2-5	CASRTATQLKTQYF	TGCGCCAGCAGGACAGCGACACAATTAAAGACCCAGTACTTC
TRBD1	-	TRBV15	TRBJ1-1	CATSRSGQGSAFF	TGTGCCACCAGCAGGTCGGGACAGGGATCCGCTTTCTTT
-	-	TRBV6-5	TRBJ1-3	CASSYRDRNSGNTIYF	TGTGCCAGCAGTTACCGAGACAGAAACTCTGGAAACACCATATATTTT